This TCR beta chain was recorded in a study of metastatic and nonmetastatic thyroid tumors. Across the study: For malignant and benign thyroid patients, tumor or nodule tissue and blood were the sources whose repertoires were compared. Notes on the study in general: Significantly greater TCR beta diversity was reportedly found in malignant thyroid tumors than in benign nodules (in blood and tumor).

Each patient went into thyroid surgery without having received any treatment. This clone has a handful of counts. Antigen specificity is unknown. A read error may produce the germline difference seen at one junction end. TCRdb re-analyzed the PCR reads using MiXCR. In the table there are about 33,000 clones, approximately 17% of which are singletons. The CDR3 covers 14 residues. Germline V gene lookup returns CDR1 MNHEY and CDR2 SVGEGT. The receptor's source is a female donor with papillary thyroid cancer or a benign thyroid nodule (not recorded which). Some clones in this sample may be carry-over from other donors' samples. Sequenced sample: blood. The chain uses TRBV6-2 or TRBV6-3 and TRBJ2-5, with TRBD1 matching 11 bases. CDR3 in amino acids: CAISSDRGLETQYF. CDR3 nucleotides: TGTGCCATCAGTTCGGACAGGGGGCTGGAGACCCAGTACTTC.